These 13 T cell receptor beta chains originate from one sample sequenced in a study of T cell responses to AZD1222 COVID-19 vaccine. Generated by immunoSEQ multiplex PCR, the TCRdb table keeps only in-frame clones and is missing some. The sample consists of 150,000 or so clones, 90% of them appearing once. This sample comprised peripheral blood, obtained on day 0 of AZD1222 vaccination. These TCRs come from an adult in good health.

The chain is built from TRBV2 and TRBJ1-4; D remains ambiguous. Germline V gene data show CDR1 as SNHLY and CDR2 as FYNNEI. Trimming took 3 bases from V and 2 from J, leaving 7 bases between them. The length of the CDR3 is 14 residues. The CDR3 loop reads CASSDRTTNEKLFF. Written as DNA, the CDR3 is TGTGCCAGCAGTGACAGGACCACTAATGAAAAACTGTTTTTT.

This clone occurred many times. This chain connects TRBV6-2 or TRBV6-3 to TRBJ1-2; D is ambiguous. V lost 2 bases and J 4 bases, leaving 5 bases between the germline ends. Germline-derived CDR1 and CDR2 are MNHEY and SVGEGT. This CDR3 has 12 amino acids. CDR3 amino acids: CASSYRPYGYTF. The CDR3 coding sequence is TGTGCCAGCAGTTACAGACCCTATGGCTACACCTTC.

The rearrangement joins TRBV2 to TRBJ1-5; the D gene is possibly TRBD1 (5 bases). CDR3 size: 15 residues. Germline V gene lookup returns CDR1 SNHLY and CDR2 FYNNEI. V lost 5 bases to trimming and J lost 2 bases, with 13 bases between them. CDR3 region: CASSLPRGGNQPQHF. Written as DNA, the CDR3 is TGTGCCAGCAGTCTCCCTAGGGGCGGCAATCAGCCCCAGCATTTT. The variable domain in full, completed from reference TRBV2 and TRBJ1-5, reads EPEVTQTPSHQVTQMGQEVILRCVPISNHLYFYWYRQILGQKVEFLVSFYNNEISEKSEIFDDQFSVERPDGSNFTLKIRSTKLEDSAMYFCASSLPRGGNQPQHFGDGTRLSIL.

The chain uses TRBV7-2 and TRBJ1-1; D may be TRBD1 (5 bases). Trimming took 1 base from V and 5 from J, leaving 14 bases between them. CDR1 and CDR2 from the germline V gene are SGHTA and FQGNSA. The CDR3 is made up of 15 amino acids. Here the CDR3 reads CASSLVAGRGTEAFF. In nucleotides, the CDR3 is TGTGCCAGCAGCTTAGTCGCGGGAAGGGGTACTGAAGCTTTCTTT. The full variable domain, with the rest looked up from reference TRBV7-2 and TRBJ1-1, is GAGVSQSPSNKVTEKGKDVELRCDPISGHTALYWYRQSLGQGLEFLIYFQGNSAPDKSGLPSDRFSAERTGGSVSTLTIQRTQQEDSAVYLCASSLVAGRGTEAFFGQGTRLTVV.

This CDR3 is CASSLHQGPGELFF. CDR3 DNA: TGTGCCAGCAGCTTACACCAGGGTCCCGGGGAGCTGTTTTTT. The chain employs TRBV7-3 and TRBJ2-2; weak D call: TRBD1 (5 bases). The V and J ends lost 2 bases and 6 bases respectively, with 10 bases between them. CDR1 SGHTA and CDR2 FQGTGA come from the germline V gene. The length of the CDR3 is 14 residues.

V usage is TRBV28 and J usage is TRBJ1-4; D ambiguous. V shed 6 bases and J shed 5 bases, with 13 bases lying between them. Germline CDR1 and CDR2: MDHEN and SYDVKM. This CDR3 spans 14 amino acids. CDR3 residues: CASSSGVFNEKLFF. In DNA, the CDR3 is TGTGCCAGCAGCTCAGGAGTTTTCAATGAAAAACTGTTTTTT.

The J gene is TRBJ1-1, the V gene TRBV6-2 or TRBV6-3, with D tentatively TRBD1 (5 bases). In germline, CDR1 is MNHEY, CDR2 SVGEGT. CDR3 length: 17 amino acids. Trimming left V 2 bases short and J 1 base short, with 17 bases between. CDR3 loop: CASSYRDFLRGNTEAFF. The CDR3 coding sequence is TGTGCCAGCAGTTACAGGGACTTCCTCCGGGGGAACACTGAAGCTTTCTTT.

This clone was found once. V gene TRBV4-2 combines with J gene TRBJ2-5; unclear D gene. Trimming stripped 0 bases from V and 1 base from J, with 9 bases between. The germline V gene has CDR1 LGHNA and CDR2 YNFKEQ. The CDR3 runs 15 residues. This chain's CDR3 is CASSQDRPGQETQYF. The CDR3, as DNA: TGTGCCAGCAGCCAAGATCGGCCTGGCCAAGAGACCCAGTACTTC.

This clone turned up a few times. CDR3 bases: TGTGCCAGCAGCTTAGGCCAGGGGTGGGGTTCGGGGACTGAAGCTTTCTTT. This translates into CASSLGQGWGSGTEAFF. The chain combines TRBV11-3 with TRBJ1-1; weak D call: TRBD1 (6 bases). The CDR3 contains 17 residues. Germline CDR1 is SGHNT and CDR2 is YENEEA. V was pared by 1 base and J by 5 bases, with 20 bases between.

J is TRBJ2-1 and V is TRBV28; TRBD1 might be the D (5 bases). Germline values: CDR1 MDHEN, CDR2 SYDVKM. V was clipped by 3 bases and J by 13 bases, with 19 bases between them. The CDR3 is 14 amino acids. CDR3 sequence (DNA): TGTGCCAGCAGTTTGGCAGAGCTAGGTCAGGGTCAGTTCTTC. Translation gives CASSLAELGQGQFF.

The chain recombines TRBV28 with TRBJ1-6, with D unclear. CDR1 and CDR2 from the germline V gene are MDHEN and SYDVKM. The CDR3 has 15 residues. V lost 3 bases to trimming and J lost 6 bases, with 12 bases between them. CDR3 bases: TGTGCCAGCAGTTTTGACGCCTACTCTAATTCACCCCTCCACTTT. Translation gives CASSFDAYSNSPLHF. The whole variable domain, remainder taken from reference TRBV28 and TRBJ1-6, is DVKVTQSSRYLVKRTGEKVFLECVQDMDHENMFWYRQDPGLGLRLIYFSYDVKMKEKGDIPEGYSVSREKKERFSLILESASTNQTSMYLCASSFDAYSNSPLHFGNGTRLTVT.

The chain couples TRBV14 to TRBJ1-1; D is undetermined. There are 14 residues in the CDR3. Germline lookup yields CDR1 SGHDN and CDR2 FVKESK. V was clipped by 0 bases and J by 4 bases, with 9 bases between them. The DNA of the CDR3 is TGTGCCAGCAGCCAAGATCAGGCGGGCACTGAAGCTTTCTTT. It specifies CASSQDQAGTEAFF.

The CDR3 DNA follows: TGTGCCACCAGTGACCCCGAGGGGTTCAGGGATGGCTACACCTTC. It specifies CATSDPEGFRDGYTF. V is TRBV24-1 and J is TRBJ1-2; D might be TRBD1 (5 bases). CDR1 and CDR2 from the germline V gene are KGHDR and SFDVKD. V lost 4 bases and J 6 bases, leaving 17 bases between the germline ends. There are 15 residues in the CDR3.